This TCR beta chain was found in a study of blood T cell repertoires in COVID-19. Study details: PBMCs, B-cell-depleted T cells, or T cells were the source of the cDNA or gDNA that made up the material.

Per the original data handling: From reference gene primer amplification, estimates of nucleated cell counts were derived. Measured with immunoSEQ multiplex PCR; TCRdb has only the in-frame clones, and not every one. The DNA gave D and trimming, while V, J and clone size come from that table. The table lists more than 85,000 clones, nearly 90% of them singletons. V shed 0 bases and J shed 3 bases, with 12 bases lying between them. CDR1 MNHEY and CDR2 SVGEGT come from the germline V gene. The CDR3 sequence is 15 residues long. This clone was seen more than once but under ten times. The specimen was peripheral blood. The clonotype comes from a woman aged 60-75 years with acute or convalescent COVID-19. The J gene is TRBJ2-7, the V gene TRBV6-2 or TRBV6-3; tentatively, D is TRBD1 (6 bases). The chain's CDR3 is CASSYSQGKLYEQYF. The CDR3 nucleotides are TGTGCCAGCAGTTACTCCCAGGGGAAACTCTACGAGCAGTACTTC.